The clone carrying this TCR beta chain occurred a few times. Unmatched junction bases numbered 4, after V lost 2 bases and J lost 2 bases. CDR3 length: 15 residues. Germline-derived CDR1 and CDR2 are SGHKS and YYEKEE (reference sequence). This sample is drawn from a study of blood T cells in healthy people across ages. A sample-barcoded 5' primer and a J-beta primer mix were used in a second PCR of roughly 6 to 11 cycles. TCRdb reprocessed the 5' RACE reads with MiXCR, giving one entry per CDR3 protein. The profile covers about 780,000 distinct CDR3 sequences, with about a quarter appearing a single time and 2.5% to 3.5% taken by the ten largest. The data also belong to a second study, concerning T cells of mothers and their children. That source reports: The people who donated were three healthy Caucasian mothers and their six children.

The sequenced sample consisted of blood. This chain links TRBV5-5 with TRBJ2-7; 10 bases are shared with TRBD1. The source is a boy aged 5-17 years in good health. The CDR3 is CASSFDRGRPYEQYF. The DNA for the CDR3 is TGTGCCAGCAGCTTTGACAGGGGGCGCCCCTACGAGCAGTACTTC. The full variable domain, in which reference TRBV5-5 and TRBJ2-7 provide the parts outside the CDR3, is DAGVTQSPTHLIKTRGQQVTLRCSPISGHKSVSWYQQVLGQGPQFIFQYYEKEERGRGNFPDRFSARQFPNYSSELNVNALLLGDSALYLCASSFDRGRPYEQYFGPGTRLTVT.